The 29 T cell receptor beta chains listed next were all sequenced from one sample in a study of blood T cells in healthy people across ages. Sample-barcoded 5' priming and a J-beta primer mix drove a second PCR of 7 to 11 cycles. TCRdb reprocessed the 5' RACE reads via MiXCR and lists one record per CDR3 protein. The profile shows approximately 1.5 million distinct CDR3 sequences, 35% to 45% of them singletons. The sequenced sample was blood. The receptors here all came from a woman aged 18-29 years in good health.

The gene calls are TRBV10-3 and TRBJ2-3, with unresolved D. The V gene lost 3 bases and the J gene lost 3 bases, with 4 bases spanning the gap. The germline V gene has CDR1 ENHRY and CDR2 SYGVKD. This CDR3 is built from 12 residues. The CDR3 sequence is CAISDGTDTQYF. CDR3 sequence (DNA): TGTGCCATCAGTGATGGGACAGATACGCAGTATTTT.

Of note for this clonotype: At one boundary the junction diverges from the germline segment, which might be a read error. The V and J genes are TRBV12-3 or TRBV12-4 and TRBJ2-2; D gene unclear. The CDR3 is 13 residues long. This CDR3 reads CASSYQLTGELFF. CDR3 DNA: TGTGCCAGCAGTTACCAGCTCACCGGAGAGCTGTTTTTT.

V usage is TRBV7-3 and J usage is TRBJ1-2, with TRBD1 matching over 7 bases. Germline values: CDR1 SGHTA, CDR2 FQGTGA. V shed 5 bases, J shed 4 bases, and the junction held 4 bases outside the gene matches. This CDR3 contains 13 residues. The CDR3: CASSVRQGYGYTF. The CDR3 DNA sequence: TGTGCCAGCAGCGTTCGACAGGGCTATGGCTACACCTTC. The full variable domain, completed using reference TRBV7-3 and TRBJ1-2, is GAGVSQTPSNKVTEKGKYVELRCDPISGHTALYWYRQSLGQGPEFLIYFQGTGAADDSGLPNDRFFAVRPEGSVSTLKIQRTERGDSAVYLCASSVRQGYGYTFGSGTRLTVV.

This clonotype appeared many times. The chain recombines TRBV4-3 with TRBJ2-7, with unresolved D. Germline V gene sequence: CDR1 LGHNA, CDR2 YSLEER. This CDR3 region has 15 residues. The V end was cut by 0 bases, the J end by 5 bases, with 14 bases between. CDR3 sequence reads: CASSQDGSLPNEQYF. The CDR3 region has the DNA TGCGCCAGCAGCCAAGACGGCAGCTTACCCAACGAGCAGTACTTC.

This clonotype was found many times. V and J are TRBV6-6 and TRBJ1-2; D not resolved. V was clipped by 0 bases and J by 5 bases, with 13 bases between them. Germline V CDR1 and CDR2: MNHNY, SVGAGI (reference sequence). The CDR3 has 15 residues. The CDR3 spells CASSYSPGIVYGYTF. CDR3 DNA: TGTGCCAGCAGTTACTCACCTGGGATAGTATATGGCTACACCTTC.

This clonotype came up once. The rearrangement uses TRBV12-3 or TRBV12-4 and TRBJ1-5, with a weak D call TRBD1 (6 bases). Trimming took 6 bases from V and 8 from J, leaving 23 bases between them. There are 16 residues in the CDR3. CDR3 region: CASRPRGGGLLEPQHF. CDR3 coding DNA: TGTGCCAGCAGACCCCGGGGAGGGGGTCTTCTGGAGCCCCAGCATTTT.

This clonotype was found a few times. The chain recombines TRBV9 with TRBJ1-3; D is ambiguous. Trimming shortened V by 3 bases and J by 2 bases, and 6 bases separated the two germline ends. CDR3 size: 13 residues. Germline CDR1 reads SGDLS; CDR2 reads YYNGEE. The CDR3 DNA reads TGTGCCAGCAGCGGGGGTCCTGGAAACACCATATATTTT. Its translation: CASSGGPGNTIYF.

As for this clonotype: A much larger clone sits a single nucleotide away, making a read error possible. V gene TRBV27 combines with J gene TRBJ2-1; D remains ambiguous. TRBJ2-7 matches the DNA end more closely, so the J call is doubtful. The CDR3 consists of 13 residues. Germline CDR1 and CDR2: MNHEY and SMNVEV (reference sequence). The CDR3 protein is CASSVDMANEQYF. CDR3 nucleotide sequence: TGTGCCAGCAGTGTCGACATGGCGAACGAGCAGTACTTC.

The chain employs TRBV5-1 and TRBJ2-3, with D tentatively TRBD1 or TRBD2 (5 bases each). Deletions cut 2 bases from V and 8 bases from J, with 21 bases between. Germline CDR1 reads SGHRS; CDR2 reads YFSETQ. The CDR3 consists of 16 residues. The CDR3 coding sequence is TGCGCCAGCAGCTTCTTGGGCCGGGACCCGGCCGTTACGCAGTATTTT. Its translation is CASSFLGRDPAVTQYF.

V gene TRBV6-5 combines with J gene TRBJ2-3; 13 positions match TRBD2. The germline V gene has CDR1 MNHEY and CDR2 SVGAGI. CDR3 size: 18 residues. V was clipped by 0 bases and J by 3 bases; unmatched bases: 6. The CDR3 here is CASSYSNSGLAGTDTQYF. The CDR3 nucleotides are TGTGCCAGCAGTTACTCGAATTCGGGACTAGCGGGAACAGATACGCAGTATTTT.

This chain connects TRBV11-2 to TRBJ2-3; D is undetermined. V was trimmed by 5 bases and J by 6 bases, leaving 15 bases between them. The germline V gene has CDR1 SGHAT and CDR2 FQNNGV. The CDR3 has 14 amino acids. As DNA, the CDR3 is TGTGCCAGCAGCCTACCAAACATCCTGGATACGCAGTATTTT. It codes for CASSLPNILDTQYF.

This clonotype showed up just a few times. V usage is TRBV7-2 and J usage is TRBJ2-4; 7 bases match TRBD2. Looked up from germline, CDR1 is SGHTA and CDR2 is FQGNSA. Trimming took 1 base from V and 2 from J; bases not matched to a gene: 2. This CDR3 region has 15 residues. The CDR3 loop is CASSLVAGPKNIQYF. The DNA of the CDR3 is TGTGCCAGCAGCTTAGTAGCGGGTCCCAAAAACATTCAGTACTTC.

This clonotype was seen a handful of times. The V call is TRBV18, the J call TRBJ2-7, with D unresolved. Trimming took 4 bases from V and 7 from J, leaving 14 bases between them. Germline lookup yields CDR1 KGHSH and CDR2 LQKENI. The CDR3 runs 13 residues. The CDR3 loop reads CASSQTRGEEQYF. Here the CDR3 DNA reads TGTGCCAGCTCACAAACAAGAGGAGAGGAGCAGTACTTC.

The rearrangement joins TRBV6-2 or TRBV6-3 to TRBJ2-5; 8 positions agree with TRBD2. Germline lookup yields CDR1 MNHEY and CDR2 SVGEGT. J gave up 5 bases and V 7 bases, and 9 bases lay outside the gene matches. The CDR3 consists of 14 residues. The CDR3 coding sequence is TGTGCCAGCACCCAAATCGGGAGGGGGGAGACCCAGTACTTC. It encodes CASTQIGRGETQYF.

The chain is built from TRBV10-3 and TRBJ2-7; 7 nucleotides agree with TRBD2. CDR1 ENHRY and CDR2 SYGVKD come from the germline V gene. CDR3 length: 15 residues. V was pared by 5 bases and J by 3 bases, with 10 bases of the junction left unmatched. CDR3 DNA sequence: TGTGCCATCAGTCCACGGACTAGAAGCGGCTACGAGCAGTACTTC. It is translated as CAISPRTRSGYEQYF.

This clonotype was detected once. It differs at one base from a far larger clone, so likely a read error. The chain has TRBV11-2 and TRBJ1-2, with D possibly matching TRBD1 (5 bases). In germline, CDR1 is SGHAT, CDR2 FQNNGV. The CDR3 covers 14 residues. The CDR3 region has the DNA TGTGCCAGCCGCTTAGGTCAGGGAAACTATGGCTACACCTTC. Translation gives CASRLGQGNYGYTF.

This clonotype was seen a few times. This chain links TRBV29-1 with TRBJ2-1; D gene ambiguous. V was cut by 3 bases and J by 0 bases, with 6 bases left in between. The CDR3 runs to 13 residues. Germline CDR1 reads SQVTM; CDR2 reads ANQGSEA. The CDR3 sequence: CSVDLISYNEQFF. In nucleotides, the CDR3 is TGCAGCGTTGACCTTATCTCCTACAATGAGCAGTTCTTC.

The rearrangement uses TRBV4-2 and TRBJ1-1; unclear D gene. This CDR3 has 14 residues. Germline V lookup: CDR1 LGHNA, CDR2 YNFKEQ. The V end was cut by 3 bases, the J end by 1 base, with 9 bases between. The CDR3 coding sequence is TGTGCCAGCAGCCAGCCTCCGGCGAACACTGAAGCTTTCTTT. Protein product: CASSQPPANTEAFF.

The chain recombines TRBV4-2 with TRBJ2-3; 8 bases line up with TRBD1. The germline V gene has CDR1 LGHNA and CDR2 YNFKEQ. Unmatched junction bases numbered 7, after V lost 6 bases and J lost 5 bases. This CDR3 is 14 amino acids long. This chain's CDR3 is CASRVDRGVDTQYF. In DNA form, the CDR3 reads TGTGCCAGCAGAGTTGACAGGGGCGTAGATACGCAGTATTTT.

The chain links TRBV6-2 or TRBV6-3 to TRBJ2-1; TRBD2 matches 8 bases. This CDR3 has 12 residues. From germline, CDR1 is MNHEY and CDR2 SVGEGT. The J segment lost 12 bases and the V segment lost 3 bases, leaving 4 bases of the junction unmatched. The CDR3 nucleotides are TGTGCCAGCAGTTATCCGGGGGGGCGGCAGTTCTTC. As protein: CASSYPGGRQFF.

The genes are TRBV10-3 and TRBJ2-1; 11 bases map to TRBD2. Per the germline V gene, CDR1 is ENHRY and CDR2 is SYGVKD. There are 17 residues in the CDR3. V dropped 0 bases and J dropped 7; count of bases not matched to a gene: 8. CDR3 amino acids: CAISESQQLAGENEQFF. The CDR3 DNA follows: TGTGCCATCAGTGAGTCGCAGCAACTAGCGGGAGAAAATGAGCAGTTCTTC.

This clonotype occurred a few times. V usage is TRBV7-3 and J usage is TRBJ2-1; 7 bases match TRBD2. The germline V gene encodes CDR1 SGHTA and CDR2 FQGTGA. The V and J ends lost 5 bases and 2 bases, in that order; junction bases with no gene match: 6. This CDR3 is 15 amino acids long. CDR3 DNA sequence: TGTGCCAGCAGCATTAGCGGGTCCGCCTACAATGAGCAGTTCTTC. Its protein product is CASSISGSAYNEQFF.

This clonotype has only a few counts. This chain uses TRBV6-2 or TRBV6-3 with TRBJ2-1, with 7 bases that match TRBD1. The CDR3 spans 15 residues. Per germline, CDR1 MNHEY and CDR2 SVGEGT. Trimming took 6 bases from V and 3 from J; bases not matched to a gene: 8. Here the CDR3 reads CASRPSGQVYNEQFF. The CDR3, as DNA: TGTGCCAGCAGACCCTCCGGACAGGTCTACAATGAGCAGTTCTTC.

This rearrangement joins TRBV4-3 to TRBJ2-1; D is perhaps TRBD1 (5 bases). The CDR3 covers 16 residues. V was clipped by 0 bases and J by 4 bases, with 13 bases between them. Germline V CDR1 and CDR2: LGHNA, YSLEER. The CDR3 is CASSQDHGDSYNEQFF. Here the CDR3 DNA reads TGCGCCAGCAGCCAAGATCACGGTGACAGTTACAATGAGCAGTTCTTC.

This clonotype showed up just a few times. This chain's CDR3 is CASSSLRQGESEKLFF. DNA of the CDR3: TGTGCCAGCAGTTCTCTGAGACAGGGCGAATCAGAAAAACTGTTTTTT. V gene TRBV27 combines with J gene TRBJ1-4, with 7 bases identical to TRBD1. In germline, CDR1 is MNHEY, CDR2 SMNVEV (reference sequence). The CDR3 loop spans 16 amino acids. The V gene end was trimmed by 4 bases and the J gene end by 8 bases; junction bases not matched to a gene: 13. Together with reference TRBV27 and TRBJ1-4, the CDR3 gives the full variable domain: EAQVTQNPRYLITVTGKKLTVTCSQNMNHEYMSWYRQDPGLGLRQIYYSMNVEVTDKGDVPEGYKVSRKEKRNFPLILESPSPNQTSLYFCASSSLRQGESEKLFFGSGTQLSVL.

This clonotype was found once. V and J are TRBV6-5 and TRBJ2-3, with 7 nucleotides matching TRBD1. Germline assignment: CDR1 MNHEY and CDR2 SVGAGI. This CDR3 contains 15 residues. V trimming: 5 bases; J trimming: 4 bases; junction bases outside the gene matches: 9. The CDR3 loop is CASSLRDRAADTQYF. Written as DNA, the CDR3 is TGTGCCAGCAGTCTCCGCGACAGGGCCGCAGATACGCAGTATTTT.

This clonotype has ten or more counts. V and J are TRBV9 and TRBJ1-2; 8 bases align to TRBD1. With V trimmed by 3 bases and J by 4 bases, 2 bases remained unmatched. In germline, CDR1 is SGDLS, CDR2 YYNGEE. The CDR3 is 13 amino acids. The CDR3 DNA is TGTGCCAGCAGCGATGGGACAGGCTATGGCTACACCTTC. It encodes CASSDGTGYGYTF.

The chain combines TRBV21-1 with TRBJ2-1; the table names TRBD1, a call not compared with the DNA. TRBV21-1 is a documented pseudogene. The CDR3 has 17 residues. The CDR3 loop reads CASSKAEEPGSENEQFF. Here the CDR3 DNA reads TGTGCCAGCAGCAAAGCGGAGGAACCCGGGAGTGAGAATGAGCAGTTCTTC.

The chain carries TRBV5-1 and TRBJ2-3; D is undetermined. Per the germline V gene, CDR1 is SGHRS and CDR2 is YFSETQ. Trimming shortened V by 2 bases and J by 0 bases, and 13 bases separated the two germline ends. The CDR3 runs to 16 residues. CDR3 coding DNA: TGCGCCAGCAGCTTAGGTGGGCCTTCTAGCACAGATACGCAGTATTTT. It specifies CASSLGGPSSTDTQYF. The full variable domain, completed using reference TRBV5-1 and TRBJ2-3, is KAGVTQTPRYLIKTRGQQVTLSCSPISGHRSVSWYQQTPGQGLQFLFEYFSETQRNKGNFPGRFSGRQFSNSRSEMNVSTLELGDSALYLCASSLGGPSSTDTQYFGPGTRLTVL.